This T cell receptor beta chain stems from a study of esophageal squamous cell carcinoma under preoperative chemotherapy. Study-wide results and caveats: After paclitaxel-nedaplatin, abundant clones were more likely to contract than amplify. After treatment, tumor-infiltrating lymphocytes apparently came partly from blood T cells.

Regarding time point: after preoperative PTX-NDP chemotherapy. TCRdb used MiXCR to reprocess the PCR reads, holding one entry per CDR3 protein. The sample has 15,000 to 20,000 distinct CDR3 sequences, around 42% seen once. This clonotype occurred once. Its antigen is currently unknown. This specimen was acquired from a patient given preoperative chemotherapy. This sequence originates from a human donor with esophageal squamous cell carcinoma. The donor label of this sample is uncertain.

The chain's CDR3 is CATSGTGLDTQYF. The CDR3 DNA reads TGTGCCACCAGCGGGACAGGCTTAGATACGCAGTATTTT. The chain has TRBV19 and TRBJ2-3, with a tentative D call TRBD1 (8 bases). V shed 10 bases and J shed 5 bases, with 16 bases lying between them. There are 13 residues in the CDR3. Germline CDR1 is LNHDA and CDR2 is SQIVND (reference sequence).